These 13 T cell receptor beta chains originate from one sample sequenced in a study of blood T cells in healthy people across ages. The authors ran a second PCR of 7 to 11 cycles using a sample-barcoded 5' primer and a J-beta primer mix. TCRdb re-called the 5' RACE reads through MiXCR, storing one row per CDR3 protein. The repertoire has more than 700,000 distinct CDR3 sequences, about 53% of them found once; the top ten carry approximately 40%. The sample was blood. The source of these receptors is a man older than 75 in good health.

The chain couples TRBV20-1 to TRBJ2-7, with 7 bases identical to TRBD1. The ends lost 5 bases at V and 6 bases at J; junction bases unmatched: 7. The CDR3 is 12 residues long. Per the germline V gene, CDR1 is DFQATT and CDR2 is SNEGSKA (reference sequence). CDR3 sequence reads: CSAPRDSREQYF. The DNA of the CDR3 is TGCAGTGCTCCCCGGGACAGCCGCGAGCAGTACTTC.

The chain carries TRBV6-5 and TRBJ2-1; 10 bases map to TRBD2. Germline CDR1 is MNHEY and CDR2 is SVGAGI. The V gene end was trimmed by 8 bases and the J gene end by 7 bases; junction bases not matched to a gene: 5. This CDR3 region has 13 residues. As DNA, the CDR3 is TGTGCCAGCCATCCTAGCGGGAGAAATGAGCAGTTCTTC. Amino acid sequence: CASHPSGRNEQFF.

The chain is built from TRBV12-3 or TRBV12-4 and TRBJ2-3, with D possibly TRBD2 on 7 matching bases. This CDR3 is 16 amino acids long. CDR3 region: CAWGHRRGVGHRYAYF. The CDR3 DNA reads as TGTGCTTGGGGACACAGACGGGGGGTGGGGCACAGATACGCGTATTTT.

The chain joins TRBV30 to TRBJ2-1; the D is unclear. The J call is in doubt because the DNA end fits TRBJ2-7 better. Germline CDR1 is GTSNPN and CDR2 is SVGIG (reference sequence). The CDR3 is 17 residues long. In DNA form, the CDR3 reads TGTGCCTGGAGAAGAAGGAGTGGACCGCCGTCCTACAATGAGCAGTACTTC. Translated, it gives CAWRRRSGPPSYNEQYF.

The chain employs TRBV20-1 and TRBJ1-5, with 8 bases fitting TRBD1. CDR3 length equals 17 residues. J was trimmed by 2 bases and V by 5 bases; bases with no gene match: 14. Per germline, CDR1 DFQATT and CDR2 SNEGSKA (reference sequence). CDR3 amino acids: CSASHHPTGAGNQPQHF. The CDR3 DNA reads as TGCAGTGCTTCACACCACCCGACAGGGGCAGGCAATCAGCCCCAGCATTTT.

The chain carries TRBV24-1 and TRBJ2-1; 9 nucleotides match TRBD2. Losses at the gene ends were 5 bases for V and 9 bases for J; bases not matched to a gene: 7. The germline V gene encodes CDR1 KGHDR and CDR2 SFDVKD. This CDR3 is 14 amino acids long. In DNA, the CDR3 is TGTGCCACCAGTGGAGCGGGAGGTGTCGGTGAGCAGTTCTTC. It yields the protein CATSGAGGVGEQFF.

About this clonotype itself: A read error is possible here, since a much larger clone lies one base away. The chain has TRBV7-8 and TRBJ1-2; no firm D call. Germline values: CDR1 SGHVS, CDR2 FQNEAQ. The germline V and J ends were trimmed by 1 base and 8 bases, with 17 bases remaining between them. There are 15 residues in the CDR3. The CDR3 sequence: CASSLESRSEGGYTF. In DNA, the CDR3 is TGTGCCAGCAGCTTAGAGTCACGGTCAGAGGGCGGCTACACCTTC.

This chain uses TRBV7-2 with TRBJ2-4; no firm D call. TRBJ2-5 explains the end of the DNA better; the J call may be wrong. Germline V CDR1 and CDR2: SGHTA, FQGNSA. The CDR3 spans 16 residues. The CDR3: CASSLEVPFWRETQYF. The CDR3 nucleotides read TGTGCCAGCAGCTTAGAGGTCCCATTCTGGAGAGAGACCCAGTACTTC.

This chain connects TRBV12-3 or TRBV12-4 to TRBJ2-2, with 12 bases aligning to TRBD2. V trimming: 4 bases; J trimming: 5 bases; junction bases outside the gene matches: 5. This CDR3 spans 16 amino acids. The DNA for the CDR3 is TGTGCCAGCAGTTATCTAGCGGGAGGGTTTACCGGGGAGCTGTTTTTT. Its protein is CASSYLAGGFTGELFF.

This clonotype has more than one count but fewer than ten. This chain links TRBV7-2 with TRBJ2-1; D is tentatively TRBD1 or TRBD2 (5 bases each). The CDR3 is 16 residues long. V was clipped by 7 bases and J by 0 bases, with 16 bases between them. Per germline, CDR1 SGHTA and CDR2 FQGNSA. CDR3 sequence (DNA): TGTGCCAGCAACCGCTTGGGGGAGACCTCCTACAATGAGCAGTTCTTC. Its translation is CASNRLGETSYNEQFF.

The gene calls are TRBV20-1 and TRBJ2-4; a possible D gene is TRBD2 (6 bases). The J call is doubtful: the DNA matches TRBJ2-7 better. Germline V gene lookup returns CDR1 DFQATT and CDR2 SNEGSKA (reference sequence). This CDR3 is built from 15 residues. The CDR3, as DNA: TGCAGTGCTAGAAGAGGATGGGGAGGTGACTACGAGCAGTACTTC. The encoded protein is CSARRGWGGDYEQYF.

This clonotype has a handful of counts. This chain uses TRBV29-1 with TRBJ2-1; 12 bases are a match to TRBD2. The CDR3 sequence is 15 residues long. Germline trimming cut 6 bases from V and 5 bases from J; bases unmatched to any gene: 8. Germline-derived CDR1 and CDR2 are SQVTM and ANQGSEA. This CDR3 is CSVTGTSGWDNEQFF. The DNA for the CDR3 is TGCAGCGTGACCGGGACTAGCGGGTGGGACAATGAGCAGTTCTTC.

This clonotype was found once. The genes are TRBV7-2 and TRBJ2-1; TRBD2 is a possible D gene (5 bases). Near its end, the DNA agrees better with TRBJ2-7, so the J call may be wrong. The CDR3 is made up of 14 amino acids. CDR1 and CDR2 (germline): SGHTA, FQGNSA. CDR3 sequence reads: CASSLGPGIFEQYF. CDR3 DNA: TGTGCCAGCAGCTTAGGCCCGGGAATCTTCGAGCAGTACTTC.